This TCR beta chain was retrieved from a study of shared clonotypes between healthy human individuals (dated by TCRdb to the early 2020s). Some background on the complete study: The cohort comprised a couple of women and a few men aged 18 to 49 years. For each donor, CD4 naive and CD4 memory were each given three plates, CD8 naive was given two plates, and CD8 memory was given one plate. To estimate repertoire size and how much clonotype sharing occurs between individuals, the study deeply sequenced the blood TCR repertoires of roughly 5 healthy adults. Different laboratories and diverse techniques were used to prepare libraries and sequence TCR repertoires, to increase sequencing depth and limit assay-specific biases. Per donor, leukapheresis produced somewhere between about 0.9 and 9 billion PBMCs.

Using the deep immunoSEQ assay, TCR CDR3 regions were amplified from genomic DNA by multiplex PCR. Extracted genomic DNA from each cell subset was spread evenly across all wells of several immunoSEQ 96-well plates, with each plate serving as a replicate. Each replicate PCR for sorted subsets received roughly 0.2 ug genomic DNA, equal to tens of thousands of T cell genomes. Purified libraries were quantified with a Qubit 3.0 fluorometer, sized on a Bioanalyzer 2100, and re-quantified with the KAPA Library Quantification kit. Every immunoSEQ 96-well plate was sequenced on a separate single-read 150-cycle Illumina NextSeq 550 flow cell. The paper's data handling went like this. Because the immunoSEQ output held only junctional sequences and lacked quality scores, the filtering could not match the filtering applied to full-length reads. To assign V/J genes and CDR3, sequences were annotated using PyIR, a Python wrapper for IgBLAST v1.9, with IMGT germline references. Any read was removed if the V/J assignment was weak (E-value above 1e-6), the CDR3 was missing, or the read contained stop codons, out-of-frame junctions, or ambiguous translated residues. V3J clonotypes were defined by identical inferred V gene, J gene, and CDR3 amino acid sequence. Percentage overlap between repertoires was computed as shared unique clonotypes divided by the size of the smaller repertoire. RTK rarefaction, the Chao1 estimator, and Recon v2.1 estimates of unobserved clonotypes were used to assess repertoire richness. Generation probabilities were computed with OLGA for all TCRbeta clonotypes obtained by the gDNA method from four donors. Here the immuneACCESS table is served through TCRdb, limited to in-frame sequences with V and J called. Missing clones are a known gap in these copies; in checked studies unresolved V genes cover under half, and the rest lacks a known reason. V, J and clone size were drawn from that table, and D and trimming were deduced from the DNA. This sample is represented by about 750,000 clones; almost 95% of them were singletons. The biggest ten clones account for 20% to 30% of the sample.

CDR1 and CDR2 were assigned from the germline V gene as MDHEN and SYDVKM. V loses 5 bases, J loses 0 bases, and the germline ends lie 27 bases apart. From its cysteine to its phenylalanine, the CDR3 spans 20 amino acids. CDR3 DNA is the only sequence kept; it has 60 bases, read in frame from the first base. CD8 naive samples were obtained by positive selection for CCR7 among CD45RO-negative cells, yielding a CD45RA+CCR7+ population from which TemRA cells were excluded. The donors were healthy, HIV-negative adults with no recently reported acute infections or vaccinations. Only Caucasian adults living in Nashville, Tennessee, USA were represented among the donors. Blood was collected by leukapheresis, and PBMCs were isolated by Ficoll-Histopaque density gradient centrifugation and then cryopreserved in liquid nitrogen vapor phase. Analytical flow cytometry was used to check the purity and quantity of every magnetically sorted T cell population. Each sorted fraction had its genomic DNA isolated and then quantified by UV absorbance on a Nanodrop 2000c.

Study-wide findings and limitations: Even with the large sequencing depth, rarefaction of the sorted-subset datasets indicated that sequencing was incomplete. Larger estimated clonotype richness was generally found for naive subsets than for memory subsets. Because the study included a small number of donors, the genetic and exposure-history diversity represented was limited. Higher generation probabilities were observed for clonotypes shared by all four sorted-subset donors than for non-shared clonotypes. When a handful of donors were compared, the shared fraction of clonotypes was about 5% for naive CD4, 3.5% to 4% for naive CD8, 2% to 2.5% for memory CD4, and 0.4% for memory CD8. Pairwise subsampling indicated that sequencing depth was expected to affect the degree of clonotype sharing among donors. Sampling was limited to blood, and TCR repertoires in tissue likely differ from TCR repertoires in blood.

About this clone itself: What this receptor recognizes is not known. No much larger clone exists at a distance of one base, and base qualities are not known.

The receptor's source is a man aged 30 to 39 in good health. Sequencing was done on a sample of naive CD8+ T cells sorted from blood. The cell subset or site label for this specimen denotes: CD45RA+CCR7+. The chain was built from TRBV28 and TRBJ2-3, with a tentative D gene TRBD1 over 6 matching bases. The DNA sequence is as follows: TGTGCCAGCAGTCCCCGAGGTGGGCTAACAGGGTTGGGGAGCACAGATACGCAGTATTTT. Protein translation: CASSPRGGLTGLGSTDTQYF.